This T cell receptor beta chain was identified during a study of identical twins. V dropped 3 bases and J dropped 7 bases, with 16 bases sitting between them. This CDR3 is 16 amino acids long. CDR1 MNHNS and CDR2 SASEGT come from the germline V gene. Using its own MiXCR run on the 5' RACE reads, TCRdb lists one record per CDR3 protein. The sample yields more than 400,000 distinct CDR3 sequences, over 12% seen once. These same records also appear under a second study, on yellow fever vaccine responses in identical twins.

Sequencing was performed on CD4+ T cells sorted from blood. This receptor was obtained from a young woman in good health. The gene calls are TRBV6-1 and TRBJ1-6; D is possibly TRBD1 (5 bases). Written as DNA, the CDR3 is TGTGCCAGCAGTGACCGGGGCGATTCCTTGAATTCACCCCTCCACTTT. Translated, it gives CASSDRGDSLNSPLHF.